This T cell receptor (beta chain) was retrieved from a study of blood T cell repertoires in COVID-19. Participants spanned ages about 18 to 95 years and resided in about two dozen US areas. Participant-reported clinical history was the basis for cohort assignment. The protocol was immunoSEQ multiplex PCR, while the TCRdb copy is restricted to in-frame clones and leaves out a portion. The sample contains more than 200,000 clones, more than 85% of which appear only once. V lost 3 bases, J lost 6 bases, and 14 bases lay in between. The CDR3 runs 14 residues. The germline V gene has CDR1 MDHEN and CDR2 SYDVKM.

The sequence was obtained from a woman in her 30s who had recovered from COVID-19. Sequenced material: PBMCs or T cells enriched from blood (not recorded which). The rearrangement links TRBV28 to TRBJ2-5, with D tentatively TRBD2 (5 bases). The CDR3 reads CASSFSGVRKTQYF. The CDR3 DNA reads TGTGCCAGCAGTTTTTCCGGGGTTCGAAAGACCCAGTACTTC. The whole variable domain, remainder taken from reference TRBV28 and TRBJ2-5, is DVKVTQSSRYLVKRTGEKVFLECVQDMDHENMFWYRQDPGLGLRLIYFSYDVKMKEKGDIPEGYSVSREKKERFSLILESASTNQTSMYLCASSFSGVRKTQYFGPGTRLLVL.